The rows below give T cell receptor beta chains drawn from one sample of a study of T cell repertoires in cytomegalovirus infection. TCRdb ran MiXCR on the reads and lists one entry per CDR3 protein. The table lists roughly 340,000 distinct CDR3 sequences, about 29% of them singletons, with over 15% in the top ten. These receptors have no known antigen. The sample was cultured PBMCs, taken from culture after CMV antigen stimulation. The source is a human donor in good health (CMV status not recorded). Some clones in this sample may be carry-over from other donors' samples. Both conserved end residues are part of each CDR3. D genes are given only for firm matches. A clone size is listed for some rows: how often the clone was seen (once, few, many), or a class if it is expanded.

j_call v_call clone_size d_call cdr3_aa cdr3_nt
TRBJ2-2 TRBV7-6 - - CASSFLEPSGELFF TGTGCCAGCAGCTTTCTAGAGCCCTCAGGGGAGCTGTTTTTT
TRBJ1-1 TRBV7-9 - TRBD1 CASSLSDRGPLNTEAFF TGTGCCAGCAGCTTATCTGACAGGGGGCCTTTGAACACTGAAGCTTTCTTT
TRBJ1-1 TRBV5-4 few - CASSIDQNTEAFF TGTGCCAGCAGTATAGACCAGAACACTGAAGCTTTCTTT
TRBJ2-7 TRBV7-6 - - CASSLGENYEQYF TGTGCCAGCAGCTTAGGAGAGAACTACGAGCAGTACTTC
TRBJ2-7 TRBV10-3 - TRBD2 CAISSGTSGGSYEQYF TGTGCCATCAGCTCCGGGACTAGCGGGGGCTCCTACGAGCAGTACTTC
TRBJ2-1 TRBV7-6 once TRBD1 CASSLGPGQDNEQFF TGTGCTAGCAGCTTAGGGCCGGGACAGGACAATGAGCAGTTCTTC
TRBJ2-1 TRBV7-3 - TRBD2 CASSLRDGGKQFF TGTGCCAGCAGCTTAAGGGACGGGGGGAAGCAGTTCTTC
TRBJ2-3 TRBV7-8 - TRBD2 CASTRGGTDTQYF TGTGCCAGCACGCGGGGGGGGACAGATACGCAGTATTTT
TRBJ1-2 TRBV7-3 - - CASSPGAQAPRGYTF TGTGCCAGCAGCCCCGGGGCACAGGCCCCAAGAGGCTACACCTTC
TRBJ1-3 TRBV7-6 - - CASSLEATLSSGNTIYF TGTGCCAGCAGCTTAGAGGCCACCCTGAGCTCTGGAAACACCATATATTTT
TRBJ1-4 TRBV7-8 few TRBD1 CASSLSGQGPRTLFF TGTGCCAGCAGCCTTTCGGGACAGGGGCCGCGCACCCTGTTTTTT
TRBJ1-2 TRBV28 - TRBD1 CASSLVSTGDSHGYTF TGTGCCAGCAGTTTAGTTTCGACAGGGGATAGTCATGGCTACACCTTC
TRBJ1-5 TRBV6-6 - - CASTQRGSNQPQHF TGTGCCAGCACCCAGAGAGGGAGCAATCAGCCCCAGCATTTT
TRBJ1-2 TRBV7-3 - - CASSIGPGENGYTF TGTGCCAGCAGCATAGGCCCAGGGGAAAATGGCTACACCTTC
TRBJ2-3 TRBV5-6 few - CASRNNRGGSTDTQYF TGTGCCAGCAGAAATAACAGGGGGGGTAGCACAGATACGCAGTATTTT
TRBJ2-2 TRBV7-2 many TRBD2 CASSSRGGSNTGELFF TGTGCCAGCAGCTCGCGGGGGGGCTCGAACACCGGGGAGCTGTTTTTT
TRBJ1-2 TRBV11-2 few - CASSFEQGGGGYTF TGTGCCAGCAGCTTTGAGCAGGGTGGAGGTGGCTACACCTTC
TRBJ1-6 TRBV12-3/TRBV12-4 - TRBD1 CASSPGQGMGSPLHF TGTGCCAGCAGCCCGGGACAGGGGATGGGATCACCCCTCCACTTT
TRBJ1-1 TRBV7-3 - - CASSLEGLNTEAFF TGTGCCAGCAGCTTGGAAGGTCTTAACACTGAAGCTTTCTTT
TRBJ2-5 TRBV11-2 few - CASSSTRGGETQYF TGTGCCAGCAGCTCGACCAGGGGTGGGGAGACCCAGTACTTC
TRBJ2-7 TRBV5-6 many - CASRRGQPYEQYF TGTGCCAGCAGGCGGGGACAGCCTTACGAGCAGTACTTC
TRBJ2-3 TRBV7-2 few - CASSLSGSNTDTQYF TGTGCCAGCAGCTTGAGCGGGTCCAACACAGATACGCAGTATTTT
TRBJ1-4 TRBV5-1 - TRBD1 CASSLEIGTAIEKLFF TGCGCCAGCAGCTTGGAGATAGGGACAGCTATTGAAAAACTGTTTTTT
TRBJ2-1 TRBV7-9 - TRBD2 CASRGTSGRADNEQFF TGTGCCAGCAGAGGAACTAGCGGGAGGGCCGACAATGAGCAGTTCTTC
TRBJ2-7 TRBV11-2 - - CASSSSVAGNRPTSYEQYF TGTGCCAGCAGCTCTTCCGTGGCAGGGAACCGACCGACCTCCTACGAGCAGTACTTC
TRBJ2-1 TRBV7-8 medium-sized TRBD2 CASSIGGAGVGNEQFF TGTGCCAGCAGTATAGGGGGAGCGGGAGTTGGCAATGAGCAGTTCTTC
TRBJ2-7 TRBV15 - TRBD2 CATSKPTSGVYEQYF TGTGCCACCAGCAAACCGACTAGCGGGGTCTACGAGCAGTACTTC
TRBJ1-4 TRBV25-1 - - CASSEPGGPNEKLFF TGTGCCAGCAGTGAACCGGGTGGACCTAATGAAAAACTGTTTTTT
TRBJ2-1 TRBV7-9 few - CASRFGSLSYNEQFF TGTGCCAGCAGATTCGGCAGTCTTTCCTACAATGAGCAGTTCTTC
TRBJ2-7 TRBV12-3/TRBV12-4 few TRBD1 CASSLHSGTAYEQYF TGTGCCAGCAGTCTACATTCCGGGACAGCCTACGAGCAGTACTTC
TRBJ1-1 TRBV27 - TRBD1 CASSRDRGVNTEAFF TGTGCCAGCAGTAGGGACAGGGGCGTGAACACTGAAGCTTTCTTT
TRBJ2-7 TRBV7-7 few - CASSPGDRNYEQYF TGTGCTAGCAGCCCGGGGGACAGAAACTACGAGCAGTACTTC
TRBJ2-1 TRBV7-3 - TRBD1 CASSLRDRGLSYNEQFF TGTGCCAGCAGCTTAAGAGACAGGGGGCTTTCCTACAATGAGCAGTTCTTC
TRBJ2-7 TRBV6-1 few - CASTWGGQSYEQYF TGTGCCAGCACCTGGGGGGGACAGTCCTACGAGCAGTACTTC
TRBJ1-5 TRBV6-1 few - CASSDGNGNQPQHF TGTGCCAGCAGTGACGGGAACGGCAATCAGCCCCAGCATTTT
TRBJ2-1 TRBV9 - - CASSVEPVSDEQFF TGTGCCAGCAGCGTAGAGCCAGTTAGCGATGAGCAGTTCTTC
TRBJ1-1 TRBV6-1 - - CASSQPRQGSTEAFF TGTGCCAGCAGTCAACCTAGGCAGGGATCAACTGAAGCTTTCTTT
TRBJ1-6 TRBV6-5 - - CASSYGGGSINSPLHF TGTGCCAGCAGTTACGGCGGAGGCTCTATTAATTCACCCCTCCACTTT
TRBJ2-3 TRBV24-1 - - CATSAGSHSTDTQYF TGTGCCACCAGTGCAGGCAGCCACAGCACAGATACGCAGTATTTT
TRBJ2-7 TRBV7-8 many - CASSLGQATYEQYF TGTGCCAGCAGCTTAGGACAAGCCACCTACGAGCAGTACTTC
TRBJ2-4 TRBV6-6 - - CASSPTRSNDIQYF TGTGCCAGCAGCCCAACCAGGAGTAATGACATTCAGTACTTC
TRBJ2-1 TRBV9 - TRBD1 CASSVRTGQYNEQFF TGTGCCAGCAGCGTAAGGACAGGGCAATACAATGAGCAGTTCTTC
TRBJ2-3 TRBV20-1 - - CSARDYGVARQDTQYF TGCAGTGCTAGAGACTATGGGGTAGCACGACAGGATACGCAGTATTTT
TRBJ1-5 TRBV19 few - CASKGSWGQPQHF TGTGCCAGTAAAGGCTCCTGGGGGCAGCCCCAGCATTTT
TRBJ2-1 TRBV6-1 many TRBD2 CASSKTSVGSSYNEQFF TGTGCCAGCAGTAAAACTAGCGTGGGGAGCTCCTACAATGAGCAGTTCTTC
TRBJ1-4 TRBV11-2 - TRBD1 CASSWGTGEKLFF TGTGCCAGCAGCTGGGGGACAGGAGAAAAACTGTTTTTT
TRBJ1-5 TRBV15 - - CATSREGNQPQHF TGTGCCACCAGCAGAGAAGGTAACCAGCCCCAGCATTTT
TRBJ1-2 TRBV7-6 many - CASSFAWTEAFYF TGTGCCAGCAGCTTTGCCTGGACAGAGGCCTTTTACTTC
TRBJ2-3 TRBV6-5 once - CASSVGGRGPQGTQYF TGTGCCAGCAGTGTCGGGGGGCGGGGGCCTCAGGGGACGCAGTATTTT
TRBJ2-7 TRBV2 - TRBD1 CASMMDRASSYEQYF TGTGCCAGCATGATGGACAGGGCTTCCTCCTACGAGCAGTACTTC
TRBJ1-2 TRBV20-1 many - CSARDPRGSLGYTF TGCAGTGCTAGAGATCCTCGGGGTTCTTTGGGCTACACCTTC
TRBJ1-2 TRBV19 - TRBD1 CASIFIDRGFKGYTF TGTGCCAGTATTTTTATTGACAGGGGCTTTAAAGGCTACACCTTC